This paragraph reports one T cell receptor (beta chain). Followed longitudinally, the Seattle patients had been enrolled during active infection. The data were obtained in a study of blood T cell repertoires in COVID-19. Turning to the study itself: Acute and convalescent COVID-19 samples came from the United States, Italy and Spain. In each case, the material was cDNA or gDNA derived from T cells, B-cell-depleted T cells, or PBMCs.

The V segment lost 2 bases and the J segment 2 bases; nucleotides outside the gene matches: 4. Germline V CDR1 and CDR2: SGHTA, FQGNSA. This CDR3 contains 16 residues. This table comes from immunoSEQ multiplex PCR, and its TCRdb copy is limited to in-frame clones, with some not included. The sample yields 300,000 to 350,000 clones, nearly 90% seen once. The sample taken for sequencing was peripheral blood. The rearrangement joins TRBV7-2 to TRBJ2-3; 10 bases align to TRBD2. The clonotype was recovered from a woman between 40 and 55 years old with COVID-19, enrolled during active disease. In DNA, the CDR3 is TGTGCCAGCAGCTTACTAGCGGGGGCCACCACAGATACGCAGTATTTT. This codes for CASSLLAGATTDTQYF. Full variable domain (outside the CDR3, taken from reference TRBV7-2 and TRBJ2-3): GAGVSQSPSNKVTEKGKDVELRCDPISGHTALYWYRQSLGQGLEFLIYFQGNSAPDKSGLPSDRFSAERTGGSVSTLTIQRTQQEDSAVYLCASSLLAGATTDTQYFGPGTRLTVL.